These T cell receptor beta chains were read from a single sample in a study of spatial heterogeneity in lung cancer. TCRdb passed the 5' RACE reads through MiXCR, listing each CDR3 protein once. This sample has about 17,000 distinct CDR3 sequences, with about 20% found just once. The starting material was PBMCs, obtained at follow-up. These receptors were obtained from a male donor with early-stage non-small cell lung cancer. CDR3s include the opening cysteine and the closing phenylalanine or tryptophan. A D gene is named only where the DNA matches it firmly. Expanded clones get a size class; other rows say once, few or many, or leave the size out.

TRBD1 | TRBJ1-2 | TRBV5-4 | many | CASSLWTGVDGYTF
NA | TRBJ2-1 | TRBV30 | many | CAWRATNEQFF
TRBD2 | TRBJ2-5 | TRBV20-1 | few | CSASGGGRETQYF
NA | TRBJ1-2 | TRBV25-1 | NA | CASSEYGGPDYGYTF
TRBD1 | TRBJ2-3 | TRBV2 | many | CASSDQTGGADTQYF
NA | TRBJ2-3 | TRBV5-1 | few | CASSWQDTQYF
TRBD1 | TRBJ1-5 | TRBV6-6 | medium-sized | CASSYSPTGDLGQPQHF
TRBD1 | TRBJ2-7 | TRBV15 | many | CATSTPDREYEQYF
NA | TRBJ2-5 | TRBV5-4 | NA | CASSPESAKQETQYF
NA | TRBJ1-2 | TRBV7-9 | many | CASSLDNNYGYTF
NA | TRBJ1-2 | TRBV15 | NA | CATSRDLGADYGYTF
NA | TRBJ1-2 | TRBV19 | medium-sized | CASSASRALSGYTF
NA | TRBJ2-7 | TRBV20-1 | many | CSARPLARSYEQYF
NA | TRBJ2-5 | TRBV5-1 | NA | CASSEQVPSQETQYF
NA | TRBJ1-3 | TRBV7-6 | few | CASSFGGTGNTIYF
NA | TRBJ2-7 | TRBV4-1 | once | CASSQVWAGDSYEQYF
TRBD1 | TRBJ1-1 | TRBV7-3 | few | CASSPGTGRNTEAFF
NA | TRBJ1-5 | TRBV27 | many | CASSLWGNQPQHF
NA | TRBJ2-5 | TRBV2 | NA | CASSAAWGETQYF
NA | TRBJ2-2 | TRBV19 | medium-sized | CASRRQLNTGELFF
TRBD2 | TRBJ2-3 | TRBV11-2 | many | CASSPLAGGPRDTQYF
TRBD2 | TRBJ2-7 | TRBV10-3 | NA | CAISGPPQAGGYEQYF
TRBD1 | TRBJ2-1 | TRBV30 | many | CAWSGQWDRGYYNEQFF
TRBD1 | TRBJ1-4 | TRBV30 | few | CAWSPGTEREKLFF
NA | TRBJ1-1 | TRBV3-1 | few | CASSETGTDTEAFF
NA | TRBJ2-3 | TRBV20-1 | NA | CSARPSTQYF
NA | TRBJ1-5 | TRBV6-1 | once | CASMTDPLRNQPQHF
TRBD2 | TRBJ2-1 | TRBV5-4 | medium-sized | CASSLLAGNNEQFF
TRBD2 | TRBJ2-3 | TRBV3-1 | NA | CATGGLPSDTQYF
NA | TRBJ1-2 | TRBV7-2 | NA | CASSSEAISYGYTF
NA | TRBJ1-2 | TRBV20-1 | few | CSARDQRHYGYTF
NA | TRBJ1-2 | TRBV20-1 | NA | CSARDRSYGYTF
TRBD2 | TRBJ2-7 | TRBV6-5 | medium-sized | CASSSGTSGPYEQYF
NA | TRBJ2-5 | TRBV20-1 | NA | CSARVGGGIQETQYF
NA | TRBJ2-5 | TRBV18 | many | CASSPRSGSSETQYF
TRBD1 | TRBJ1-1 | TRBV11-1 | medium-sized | CASSFPEGQGDTEAFF
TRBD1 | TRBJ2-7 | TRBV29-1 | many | CSVETGQENYEQYF
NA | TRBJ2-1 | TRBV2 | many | CASSPPYLDEQFF
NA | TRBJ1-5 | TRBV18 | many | CASSPIRLYSNQPQHF